Following are 17 T cell receptor beta chains from one sample sequenced in a study of T cell responses to AZD1222 COVID-19 vaccine. Assay: immunoSEQ multiplex PCR; the TCRdb copy retains only in-frame clones and omits some. The table includes under 75,000 clones, approximately 81% detected once. The sequences come from peripheral blood, collected on day 0 of AZD1222 vaccination. These receptor sequences come from an adult in good health.

This clone was recorded many times. The genes are TRBV10-1 and TRBJ1-6; no clear D. V dropped 4 bases and J dropped 7 bases, with 8 bases sitting between them. Germline CDR1 WNHNN, CDR2 SYGVQD (reference sequence). This CDR3 is built from 13 residues. CDR3 loop: CASSATGNSPLHF. For the CDR3, the DNA is TGCGCCAGCAGTGCGACCGGAAATTCACCCCTCCACTTT.

The chain links TRBV25-1 to TRBJ2-2; 8 positions agree with TRBD2. Losses at the gene ends were 10 bases for V and 1 base for J; bases not matched to a gene: 8. The CDR3 is made up of 15 amino acids. The V gene's germline CDR1 is MGHDK and CDR2 SYGVNS. CDR3 sequence (DNA): TGTGCCACCGATCCGGGACTAGGGAACACCGGGGAGCTGTTTTTT. Protein product: CATDPGLGNTGELFF.

V usage is TRBV12-5 and J usage is TRBJ2-5; TRBD1 agrees at 7 bases. V was clipped by 3 bases and J by 3 bases; unmatched bases: 1. The CDR3 sequence is 13 residues long. Germline lookup yields CDR1 LGHNT and CDR2 FRNRAP. CDR3 DNA sequence: TGTGCTAGTGGTTTAGGGACAGAAGAGACCCAGTACTTC. As protein: CASGLGTEETQYF.

V gene TRBV27 combines with J gene TRBJ2-3, with a weak D call TRBD2 (6 bases). Per germline, CDR1 MNHEY and CDR2 SMNVEV (reference sequence). The CDR3 is 14 amino acids. The V and J ends lost 3 bases and 2 bases respectively, with 9 bases between them. CDR3 in DNA: TGTGCCAGCAGTTTGGGCGGGACCACAGATACGCAGTATTTT. Translated, it gives CASSLGGTTDTQYF.

J is TRBJ2-7 and V is TRBV6-6, with 7 nucleotides matching TRBD1. Germline loops: CDR1 MNHNY, CDR2 SVGAGI (reference sequence). This CDR3 has 12 amino acids. With 5 bases clipped from V and 4 bases from J, the junction kept 2 bases outside the gene matches. The CDR3 is CASSGDSYEQYF. The CDR3 region has the DNA TGTGCCAGCAGTGGGGACAGTTACGAGCAGTACTTC.

The rearrangement joins TRBV5-5 to TRBJ2-5; D is possibly TRBD2 (6 bases). The CDR3 runs to 13 residues. Trimming pared 2 bases from V and 7 bases from J, leaving 12 bases between. From germline, CDR1 is SGHKS and CDR2 YYEKEE (reference sequence). The DNA for the CDR3 is TGTGCCAGCAGCTTAAGGGCGCGGGGGACCCAGTACTTC. It translates to CASSLRARGTQYF.

This clone was picked up one time. This CDR3 is CSAREGDGYTF. The DNA of the CDR3 is TGCAGTGCTAGAGAGGGAGATGGCTACACCTTC. This sequence joins TRBV20-1 and TRBJ1-2; no clear D. CDR3 size: 11 residues. From germline, CDR1 is DFQATT and CDR2 SNEGSKA (reference sequence). V was trimmed by 0 bases and J by 6 bases, leaving 5 bases between them.

V and J are TRBV6-5 and TRBJ2-3; D uncertain. Germline-derived CDR1 and CDR2 are MNHEY and SVGAGI. Trimming took off 3 bases at V and 7 bases at J, with 5 bases between the two ends. The CDR3 is 11 amino acids. The CDR3: CASSYGYTQYF. CDR3 nucleotides: TGTGCCAGCAGTTATGGGTATACGCAGTATTTT.

The gene calls are TRBV7-9 and TRBJ1-2; D not resolved. Trimming shortened V by 5 bases and J by 6 bases, and 25 bases separated the two germline ends. The CDR3 spans 17 residues. CDR1 and CDR2 (germline): SEHNR, FQNEAQ (reference sequence). The CDR3 nucleotides read TGTGCCAGCAGCCCACCTGGGGTTTTTGTCGGCTTGAATGGCTACACCTTC. This gives the protein CASSPPGVFVGLNGYTF. The complete variable domain, with remaining parts taken from reference TRBV7-9 and TRBJ1-2, reads DTGVSQNPRHKITKRGQNVTFRCDPISEHNRLYWYRQTLGQGPEFLTYFQNEAQLEKSRLLSDRFSAERPKGSFSTLEIQRTEQGDSAMYLCASSPPGVFVGLNGYTFGSGTRLTVV.

The J gene is TRBJ2-1, the V gene TRBV11-2; 11 nucleotides match TRBD2. Unmatched junction bases numbered 4, after V lost 1 base and J lost 5 bases. CDR1 is SGHAT, CDR2 FQNNGV, per germline. The length of the CDR3 is 16 residues. This CDR3 is CASSLVGTSGHNEQFF. DNA of the CDR3: TGTGCCAGCAGCTTAGTAGGGACTAGCGGACACAATGAGCAGTTCTTC. The full variable domain, completed using reference TRBV11-2 and TRBJ2-1, is EAGVAQSPRYKIIEKRQSVAFWCNPISGHATLYWYQQILGQGPKLLIQFQNNGVVDDSQLPKDRFSAERLKGVDSTLKIQPAKLEDSAVYLCASSLVGTSGHNEQFFGPGTRLTVL.

The chain has TRBV6-1 and TRBJ2-7, with D hard to call. Trimming shortened V by 1 base and J by 3 bases, and 7 bases separated the two germline ends. The CDR3 spans 13 residues. Germline V gene data show CDR1 as MNHNS and CDR2 as SASEGT. CDR3: CASSEGAIYEQYF. The CDR3 DNA reads as TGTGCCAGCAGTGAAGGGGCTATCTACGAGCAGTACTTC.

The chain combines TRBV12-5 with TRBJ1-2, with D hard to call. Germline V gene lookup returns CDR1 LGHNT and CDR2 FRNRAP. Trimming took 7 bases from V and 4 from J, leaving 10 bases between them. The CDR3 spans 12 residues. The CDR3 DNA is TGTGCTAGTGCGGAGCGAGTCTATGGCTACACCTTC. Amino acid sequence: CASAERVYGYTF.

This clone is a singleton in its sample. This chain links TRBV29-1 with TRBJ2-3, with a weak D call TRBD2 (5 bases). Germline loops: CDR1 SQVTM, CDR2 ANQGSEA. This CDR3 is built from 11 residues. The ends were cut back, 2 bases at V and 6 bases at J, with 6 bases in the middle. For the CDR3, the DNA is TGCAGCGTTGAAAGGAGGGATACGCAGTATTTT. This gives the protein CSVERRDTQYF.

This sequence joins TRBV6-4 and TRBJ2-3, with 11 nucleotides matching TRBD2. CDR1 is MRHNA, CDR2 SNTAGT, per germline. The CDR3 contains 15 residues. Trimming cost V 2 bases and J 3 bases; bases outside gene matches: 1. The CDR3 nucleotides read TGTGCCAGCAGTGACGCTAGCGGGGGGACAGATACGCAGTATTTT. It encodes CASSDASGGTDTQYF.

The rearrangement uses TRBV2 and TRBJ1-2; D perhaps matches TRBD1 (6 bases). V shed 2 bases and J shed 8 bases, with 24 bases lying between them. Germline V gene lookup returns CDR1 SNHLY and CDR2 FYNNEI. This CDR3 is built from 17 residues. CDR3 sequence: CASSETTPSQGGRGYTF. CDR3 nucleotides: TGTGCCAGCAGTGAAACGACTCCTTCACAGGGAGGTCGCGGCTACACCTTC.

This chain links TRBV19 with TRBJ1-1, with 7 bases lining up with TRBD1. Germline values: CDR1 LNHDA, CDR2 SQIVND (reference sequence). V shed 10 bases, J shed 7 bases, and the junction held 9 bases outside the gene matches. The CDR3 runs to 12 residues. The CDR3 bases are TGTGCCATCCAATCGGGACAGCTTGAAGCTTTCTTT. Translating it yields CAIQSGQLEAFF.

There are a few counts of this clone. The rearrangement links TRBV19 to TRBJ1-6; no definite D call. The CDR3 runs to 12 residues. Germline V CDR1 and CDR2: LNHDA, SQIVND (reference sequence). Trimming took 5 bases from V and 11 from J, leaving 10 bases between them. CDR3 loop: CASSSPRTPLHF. The CDR3 DNA is TGTGCCAGTAGTTCTCCCCGGACACCCCTCCACTTT.